This T cell receptor beta chain was sequenced during a study of control samples from healthy donors and cancer patients. Generated by immunoSEQ multiplex PCR, the TCRdb table keeps only in-frame clones and is missing some. The data contain about 150,000 clones, over 90% of them singletons. The junction had 8 bases not matched to a gene; V was cut back by 5 bases and J by 6 bases. In germline, CDR1 is MNHEY, CDR2 SVGAGI. This CDR3 contains 15 residues. The rearrangement joins TRBV6-5 to TRBJ2-2; TRBD2 agrees at 8 bases. The receptor was isolated from a man aged 45 to 65 in good health. The sample consisted of blood. CDR3 sequence: CASSIAGMSSGELFF. In DNA, the CDR3 is TGTGCCAGCAGTATAGCGGGAATGTCTTCCGGGGAGCTGTTTTTT.